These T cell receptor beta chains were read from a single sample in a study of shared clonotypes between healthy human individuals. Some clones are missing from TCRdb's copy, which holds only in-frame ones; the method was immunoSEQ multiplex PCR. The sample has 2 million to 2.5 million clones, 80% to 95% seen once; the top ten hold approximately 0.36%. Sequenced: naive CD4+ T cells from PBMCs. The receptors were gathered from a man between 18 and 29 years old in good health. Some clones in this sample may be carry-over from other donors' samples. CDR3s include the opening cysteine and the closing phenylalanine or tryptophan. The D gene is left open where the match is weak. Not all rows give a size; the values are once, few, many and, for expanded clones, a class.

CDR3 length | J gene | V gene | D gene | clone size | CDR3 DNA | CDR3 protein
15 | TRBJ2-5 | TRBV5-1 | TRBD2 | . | TGCGCCAGCAGCTTGGCGGGAGGACCACAAGAGACCCAGTACTTC | CASSLAGGPQETQYF
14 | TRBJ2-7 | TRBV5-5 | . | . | TGTGCCAGCAGCCTGGAGGGGGGCGGGTACGAGCAGTACTTC | CASSLEGGGYEQYF
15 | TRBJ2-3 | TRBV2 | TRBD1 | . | TGTGCCAGCAGTCGGGACAGGGCTGTGACTCATACGCAGTATTTT | CASSRDRAVTHTQYF
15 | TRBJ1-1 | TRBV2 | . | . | TGTGCCATAAAATTGGGGACCGGGGCCTCCGCTGAAGCTTTCTTT | CAIKLGTGASAEAFF
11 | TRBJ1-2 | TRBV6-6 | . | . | TGTGCCAGCAGTCCAGGGAATGGCTACACCTTC | CASSPGNGYTF
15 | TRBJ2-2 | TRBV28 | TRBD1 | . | TGTGCCAGCAGTATCGAAGACAGGGGAACCGGGGAGCTGTTTTTT | CASSIEDRGTGELFF
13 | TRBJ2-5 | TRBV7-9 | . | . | TGTGCCAGCAGCTATCCGCAGAGAGAGACCCAGTACTTC | CASSYPQRETQYF
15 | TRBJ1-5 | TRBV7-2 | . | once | TGTGCCAGCAGCCCAAGCCGGGACAGCAATCAGCCCCAGCATTTT | CASSPSRDSNQPQHF
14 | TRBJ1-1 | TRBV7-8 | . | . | TGTGCCAGCAGCCCGAGGACTGCCAACACTGAAGCTTTCTTT | CASSPRTANTEAFF
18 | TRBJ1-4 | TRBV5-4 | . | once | TGTGCCAGCAGCTCATATGACAGGTTGAGATCAACTAATGAAAAACTGTTTTTT | CASSSYDRLRSTNEKLFF
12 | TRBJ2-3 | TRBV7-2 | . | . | TGTGCCAGCAGCTTACGGCCAGATACGCAGTATTTT | CASSLRPDTQYF
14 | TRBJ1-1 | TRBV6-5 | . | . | TGTGCCAGCAGACCGGGACAATGGAACACTGAAGCTTTCTTT | CASRPGQWNTEAFF
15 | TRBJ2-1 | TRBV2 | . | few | TGTGCCAGCAGGGATACAGCGCAGCTGTACAATGAGCAGTTCTTC | CASRDTAQLYNEQFF
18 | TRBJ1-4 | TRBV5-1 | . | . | TGCGCCAGCACTTCGGGCAGGGGCTGGCGGGATTTAAGAGAAAAACTGTTTTTT | CASTSGRGWRDLREKLFF
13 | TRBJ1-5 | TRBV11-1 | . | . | TGTGCCAGCAGCCAAGGTGGGGGACAGCCCCAGCATTTT | CASSQGGGQPQHF
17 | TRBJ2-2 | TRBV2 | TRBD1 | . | TGTGCCAGCAGACCCTCGCCGGGACAGGGGAATTGGGGGGAGCTGTTTTTT | CASRPSPGQGNWGELFF
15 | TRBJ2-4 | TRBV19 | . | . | TGTGCCAGTAGTATGGTGGGGCAGAGTAAAAACATTCAGTACTTC | CASSMVGQSKNIQYF
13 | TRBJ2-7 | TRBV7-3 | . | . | TGTGCCAGCAGGAGAACAGGGCTCCCTTCGGCGTACTTC | CASRRTGLPSAYF
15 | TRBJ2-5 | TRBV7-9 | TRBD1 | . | TGTGCCAGCAGCTTAGTGGGCAGGGGGCTTGAGACCCAGTACTTC | CASSLVGRGLETQYF
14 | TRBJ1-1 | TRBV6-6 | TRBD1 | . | TGTGCCAGCAGCCCCGGGACAGTGAACACTGAAGCTTTCTTT | CASSPGTVNTEAFF
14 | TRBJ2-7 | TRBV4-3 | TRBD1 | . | TGCGCCAGCAGCCAACACGGGACAGGGAACGAGCAGTACTTC | CASSQHGTGNEQYF
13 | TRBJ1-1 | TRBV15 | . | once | TGTGCCACCAGCAGCCATCGGTTCACTGAAGCTTTCTTT | CATSSHRFTEAFF
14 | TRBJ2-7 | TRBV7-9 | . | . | TGTGCCAGCAGCTCGGAAGAGGCTACCTACGAGCAGTACTTC | CASSSEEATYEQYF
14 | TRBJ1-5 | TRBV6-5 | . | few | TGTGCCAGCAGTTACTCGCAAGGGTCTCAGCCCCAGCATTTT | CASSYSQGSQPQHF
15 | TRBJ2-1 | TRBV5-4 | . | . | TGTGCCAGCAGCCCAGGGACGGAGATCTACAATGAGCAGTTCTTC | CASSPGTEIYNEQFF
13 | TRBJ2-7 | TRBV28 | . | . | TGTGCCAGCAGTTTGGCGGGACTCTACGAGCAGTACTTC | CASSLAGLYEQYF
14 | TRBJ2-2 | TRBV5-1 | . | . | TGCGCCAGCAGCCCAGATCCGAACACCGGGGAGCTGTTTTTT | CASSPDPNTGELFF
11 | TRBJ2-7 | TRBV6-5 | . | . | TGTGCCAGCACAGCAAACTACGAGCAGTACTTC | CASTANYEQYF
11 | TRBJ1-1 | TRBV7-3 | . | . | TGTGCCAGCAGCTTCAAAGATGGCGCTTTCTTT | CASSFKDGAFF
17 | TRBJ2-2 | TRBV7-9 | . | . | TGTGCCAGCAGCTTAGTTCGGGGAATAATTCCGCCCGGGGAGCTGTTTTTT | CASSLVRGIIPPGELFF
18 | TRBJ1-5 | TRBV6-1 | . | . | TGTGCCAGCAGTGAAGCGGGGGGGGCTTATTGGAGCAATCAGCCCCAGCATTTT | CASSEAGGAYWSNQPQHF
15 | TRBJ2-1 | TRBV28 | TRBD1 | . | TGTGCCAGCACCCCGGGACAGGGGACCTACAATGAGCAGTTCTTC | CASTPGQGTYNEQFF
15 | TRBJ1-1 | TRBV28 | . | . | TGTGCCAGCAGCGATATCAGGGGACTGAACACTGAAGCTTTCTTT | CASSDIRGLNTEAFF
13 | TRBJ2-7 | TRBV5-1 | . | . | TGCGCCAGCAGCTTGAGCCGCAGGACCGAGCAGTACTTC | CASSLSRRTEQYF
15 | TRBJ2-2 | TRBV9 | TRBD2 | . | TGTGCCAGCAGCGCTCTAGCGGGAGGGCCCGGGGAGCTGTTTTTT | CASSALAGGPGELFF
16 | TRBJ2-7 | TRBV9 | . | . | TGTGCCAGCAGCGGACACGCGGACCCTGGAACCTACGAGCAGTACTTC | CASSGHADPGTYEQYF